What follows are 10 T cell receptor beta chains derived from one specimen sequenced in a study of sequential checkpoint blockade in melanoma. Treatment indicated: randomized to nivolumab then ipilimumab (arm A) or the reverse (arm B). Method: immunoSEQ multiplex PCR; TCRdb's copy keeps in-frame clones and lacks some. The table lists roughly 30,000 clones, more than 65% of them singletons, with under 20% in the top ten. Specimen: CD8+ T cells sorted from blood (inferred from file names), collected from a patient given nivolumab and ipilimumab in sequence. The receptors derive from a human donor with melanoma.

The table lists this clone with a count of one. The V gene is TRBV16, the J gene TRBJ2-5; 7 bases align to TRBD1. The better agreement between TRBJ2-7 and the DNA end casts doubt on the J call. This CDR3 comprises 14 residues. From germline, CDR1 is KGHSY and CDR2 FQNENV. DNA of the CDR3: TGTGCCAGCAGCCAATGGGACAGATCGTACGAGCAGTACTTC. Its protein product is CASSQWDRSYEQYF.

The chain combines TRBV10-3 with TRBJ2-7; no clear D. The V end was cut by 3 bases, the J end by 3 bases, with 6 bases between. The CDR3 sequence is 12 residues long. Germline V gene sequence: CDR1 ENHRY, CDR2 SYGVKD. The CDR3 loop is CAISDSGYEQYF. The CDR3 nucleotides are TGTGCCATCAGTGATTCGGGCTACGAGCAGTACTTC.

The chain combines TRBV27 with TRBJ1-5; 9 bases match TRBD1. This CDR3 is 15 amino acids long. The germline V gene has CDR1 MNHEY and CDR2 SMNVEV (reference sequence). The V gene end was trimmed by 4 bases and the J gene end by 4 bases; junction bases not matched to a gene: 5. CDR3 sequence reads: CASSSLGQGNQPQHF. Here the CDR3 DNA reads TGTGCCAGCAGTTCGCTGGGACAGGGTAATCAGCCCCAGCATTTT.

The chain employs TRBV27 and TRBJ2-7; TRBD1 is a possible D gene (5 bases). This CDR3 is 14 amino acids long. Germline V gives CDR1 MNHEY, CDR2 SMNVEV (reference sequence). V was pared by 0 bases and J by 7 bases, with 13 bases between. CDR3 DNA sequence: TGTGCCAGCAGTTTATCCCCAGGGCTCGGGGAGCAGTACTTC. Translating gives CASSLSPGLGEQYF.

This CDR3 reads CASSESDFRINYGYTF. The CDR3 DNA follows: TGCGCCAGCAGTGAGTCTGACTTCAGAATCAACTATGGCTACACCTTC. The chain joins TRBV10-2 to TRBJ1-2; D is ambiguous. V was cut by 0 bases and J by 2 bases, with 13 bases left in between. Germline CDR1 and CDR2: WSHSY and SAAADI. The CDR3 loop spans 16 amino acids.

The CDR3: CASSLSPRQGEAFF. CDR3 nucleotide sequence: TGTGCCAGCAGCTTATCCCCGCGACAGGGTGAAGCTTTCTTT. This chain uses TRBV7-6 with TRBJ1-1; 7 bases are shared with TRBD1. The J segment lost 7 bases and the V segment lost 2 bases, leaving 7 bases of the junction unmatched. The V gene's germline CDR1 is SGHVS and CDR2 FNYEAQ. The CDR3 length is 14 residues.

The CDR3: CASSLDRTEAFF. The CDR3, as DNA: TGTGCCAGCAGCTTGGACAGGACTGAAGCTTTCTTT. J is TRBJ1-1 and V is TRBV7-9, with TRBD1 matching 7 bases. CDR3 length: 12 residues. Germline loops: CDR1 SEHNR, CDR2 FQNEAQ (reference sequence). V shed 3 bases and J 5 bases; nucleotides not matched to a gene: 0.

The chain employs TRBV2 and TRBJ2-7, with 8 bases fitting TRBD2. J lost 5 bases, V lost 7 bases, and 13 bases had no gene match. CDR1 and CDR2 (germline): SNHLY, FYNNEI. There are 15 residues in the CDR3. This CDR3 reads CASTAGGRAGNEQYF. In DNA, the CDR3 is TGTGCCAGCACCGCGGGGGGCAGGGCTGGGAACGAGCAGTACTTC.

The chain carries TRBV28 and TRBJ2-2; no clear D gene. The germline V gene has CDR1 MDHEN and CDR2 SYDVKM. The V end was cut by 0 bases, the J end by 1 base, with 9 bases between. This CDR3 spans 16 amino acids. For the CDR3, the DNA is TGTGCCAGCAGTTTATGGGCCCCCAAGAACACCGGGGAGCTGTTTTTT. Translated, it gives CASSLWAPKNTGELFF. The whole variable domain, remainder taken from reference TRBV28 and TRBJ2-2, is DVKVTQSSRYLVKRTGEKVFLECVQDMDHENMFWYRQDPGLGLRLIYFSYDVKMKEKGDIPEGYSVSREKKERFSLILESASTNQTSMYLCASSLWAPKNTGELFFGEGSRLTVL.

This rearrangement joins TRBV25-1 to TRBJ2-5; TRBD1 matches 9 bases. The germline V gene encodes CDR1 MGHDK and CDR2 SYGVNS. The CDR3 is 14 residues long. Trimming cost V 4 bases and J 5 bases; bases outside gene matches: 5. The CDR3 region has the DNA TGTGCCAGCAGTGCGGGACAGGGATACGAGACCCAGTACTTC. Amino acids: CASSAGQGYETQYF.